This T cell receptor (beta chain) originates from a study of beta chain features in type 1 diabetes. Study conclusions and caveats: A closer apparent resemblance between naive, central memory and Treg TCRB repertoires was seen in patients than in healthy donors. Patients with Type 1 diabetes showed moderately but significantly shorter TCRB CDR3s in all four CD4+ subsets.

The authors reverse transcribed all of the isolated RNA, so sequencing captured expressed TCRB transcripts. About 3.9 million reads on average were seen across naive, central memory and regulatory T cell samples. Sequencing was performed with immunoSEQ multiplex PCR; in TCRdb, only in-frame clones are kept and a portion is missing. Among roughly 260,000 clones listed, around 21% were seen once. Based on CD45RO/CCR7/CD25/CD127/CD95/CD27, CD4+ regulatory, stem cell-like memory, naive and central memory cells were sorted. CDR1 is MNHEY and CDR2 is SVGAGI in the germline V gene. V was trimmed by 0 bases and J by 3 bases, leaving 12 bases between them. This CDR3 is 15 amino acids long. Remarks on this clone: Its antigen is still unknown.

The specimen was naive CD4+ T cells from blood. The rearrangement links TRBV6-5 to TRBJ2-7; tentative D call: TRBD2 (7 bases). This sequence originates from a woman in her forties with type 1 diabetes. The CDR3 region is CASSYSAGEGYEQYF. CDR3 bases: TGTGCCAGCAGTTACTCAGCAGGGGAGGGCTACGAGCAGTACTTC.